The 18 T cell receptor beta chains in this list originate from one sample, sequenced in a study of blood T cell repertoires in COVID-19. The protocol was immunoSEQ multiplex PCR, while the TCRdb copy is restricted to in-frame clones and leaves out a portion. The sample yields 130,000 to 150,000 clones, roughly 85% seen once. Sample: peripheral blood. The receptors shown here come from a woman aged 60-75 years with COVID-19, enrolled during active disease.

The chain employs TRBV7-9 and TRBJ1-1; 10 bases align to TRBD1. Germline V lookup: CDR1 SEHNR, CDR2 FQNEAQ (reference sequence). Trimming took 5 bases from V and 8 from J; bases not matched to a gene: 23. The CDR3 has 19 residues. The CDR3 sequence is CASSDRGRFGSAGLFEAFF. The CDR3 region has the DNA TGTGCCAGCAGCGACAGGGGGCGGTTTGGATCGGCCGGTCTCTTCGAAGCTTTCTTT.

CDR3 coding DNA: TGTGCCAGCAGTGCAACAGGATCATTCACTGAAGCTTTCTTT. Residues: CASSATGSFTEAFF. The V call is TRBV6-1, the J call TRBJ1-1, with TRBD1 as a possible D gene (5 bases). The CDR3 totals 14 residues. Germline-derived CDR1 and CDR2 are MNHNS and SASEGT. Trimming pared 4 bases from V and 4 bases from J, leaving 13 bases between.

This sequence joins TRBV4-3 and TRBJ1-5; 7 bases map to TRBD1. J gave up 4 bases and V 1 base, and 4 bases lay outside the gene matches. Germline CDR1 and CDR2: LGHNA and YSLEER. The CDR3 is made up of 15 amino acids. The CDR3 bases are TGCGCCAGCAGCCAAGGGACAGGCACGAATCAGCCCCAGCATTTT. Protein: CASSQGTGTNQPQHF.

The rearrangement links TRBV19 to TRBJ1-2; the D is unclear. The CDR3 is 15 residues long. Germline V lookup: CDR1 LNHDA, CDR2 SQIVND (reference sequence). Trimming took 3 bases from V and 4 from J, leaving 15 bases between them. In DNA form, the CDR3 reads TGTGCCAGTAGTATCAGCGCTGAAATCCTCTATGGCTACACCTTC. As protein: CASSISAEILYGYTF.

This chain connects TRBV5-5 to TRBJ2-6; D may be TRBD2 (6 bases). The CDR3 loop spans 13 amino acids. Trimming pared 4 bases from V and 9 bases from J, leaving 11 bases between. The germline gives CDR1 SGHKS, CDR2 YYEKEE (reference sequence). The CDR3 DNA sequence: TGTGCCAGCAGCGGGGGGACCGGCAACGTCCTGACTTTC. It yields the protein CASSGGTGNVLTF. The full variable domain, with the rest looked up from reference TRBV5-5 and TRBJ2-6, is DAGVTQSPTHLIKTRGQQVTLRCSPISGHKSVSWYQQVLGQGPQFIFQYYEKEERGRGNFPDRFSARQFPNYSSELNVNALLLGDSALYLCASSGGTGNVLTFGAGSRLTVL.

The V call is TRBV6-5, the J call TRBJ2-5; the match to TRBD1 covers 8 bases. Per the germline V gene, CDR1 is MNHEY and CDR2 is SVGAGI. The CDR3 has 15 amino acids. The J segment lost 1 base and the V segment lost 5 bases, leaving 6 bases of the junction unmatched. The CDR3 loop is CASSMTGVGQETQYF. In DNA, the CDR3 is TGTGCCAGCAGTATGACAGGGGTCGGCCAAGAGACCCAGTACTTC.

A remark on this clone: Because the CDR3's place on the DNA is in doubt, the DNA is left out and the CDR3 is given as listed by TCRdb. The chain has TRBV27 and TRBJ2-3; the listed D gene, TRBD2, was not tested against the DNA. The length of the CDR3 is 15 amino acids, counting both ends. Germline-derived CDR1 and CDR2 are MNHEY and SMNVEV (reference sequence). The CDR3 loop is CASTSGLAYTDTQYF.

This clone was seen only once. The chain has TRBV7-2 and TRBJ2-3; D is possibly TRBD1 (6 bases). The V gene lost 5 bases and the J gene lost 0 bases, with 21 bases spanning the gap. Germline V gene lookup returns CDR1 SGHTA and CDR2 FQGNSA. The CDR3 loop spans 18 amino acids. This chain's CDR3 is CASSTDPLRGPSTDTQYF. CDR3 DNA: TGTGCCAGCAGCACCGACCCCCTCAGGGGCCCTAGCACAGATACGCAGTATTTT.

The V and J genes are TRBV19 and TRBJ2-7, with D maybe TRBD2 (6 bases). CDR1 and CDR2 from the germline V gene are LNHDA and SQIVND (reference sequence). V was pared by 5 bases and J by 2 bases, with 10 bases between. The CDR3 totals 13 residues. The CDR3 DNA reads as TGTGCCAGTAGTGCGGGACGGACCTACGAGCAGTACTTC. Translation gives CASSAGRTYEQYF.

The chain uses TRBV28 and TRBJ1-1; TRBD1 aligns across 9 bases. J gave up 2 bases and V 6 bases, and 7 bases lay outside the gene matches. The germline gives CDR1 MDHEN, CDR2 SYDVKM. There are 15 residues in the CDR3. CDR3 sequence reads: CASSAPGQGNTEAFF. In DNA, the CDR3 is TGTGCCAGCAGCGCCCCGGGACAGGGAAACACTGAAGCTTTCTTT.

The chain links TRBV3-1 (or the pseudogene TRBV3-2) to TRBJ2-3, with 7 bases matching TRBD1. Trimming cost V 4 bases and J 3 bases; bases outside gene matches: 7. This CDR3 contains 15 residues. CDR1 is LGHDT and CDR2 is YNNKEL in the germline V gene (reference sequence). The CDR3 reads CASSPMTGLTDTQYF. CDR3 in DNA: TGTGCCAGCAGCCCGATGACAGGGCTAACAGATACGCAGTATTTT.

The CDR3 region has the DNA TGCGCCAGCAGCTTTGGCGGGACAGGGGGCCGAGGCTACGAGCAGTACTTC. Its translation is CASSFGGTGGRGYEQYF. The chain combines TRBV5-1 with TRBJ2-7, with 12 bases lining up with TRBD1. Germline CDR1 reads SGHRS; CDR2 reads YFSETQ. V gave up 2 bases and J gave up 3 bases; unmatched junction bases: 9. This CDR3 has 17 residues.

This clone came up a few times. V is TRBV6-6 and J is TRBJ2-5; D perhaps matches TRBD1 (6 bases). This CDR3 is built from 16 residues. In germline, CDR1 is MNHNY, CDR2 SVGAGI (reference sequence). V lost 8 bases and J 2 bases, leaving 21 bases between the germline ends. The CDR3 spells CASGYDRYSGQETQYF. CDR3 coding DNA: TGTGCCAGCGGATATGACAGGTACTCGGGGCAAGAGACCCAGTACTTC.

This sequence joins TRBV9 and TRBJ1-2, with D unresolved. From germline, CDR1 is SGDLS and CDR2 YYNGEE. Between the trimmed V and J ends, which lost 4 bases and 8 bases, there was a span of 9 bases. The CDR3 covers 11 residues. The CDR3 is CASSQASGYTF. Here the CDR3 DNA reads TGTGCCAGCAGCCAGGCCAGCGGCTACACCTTC.

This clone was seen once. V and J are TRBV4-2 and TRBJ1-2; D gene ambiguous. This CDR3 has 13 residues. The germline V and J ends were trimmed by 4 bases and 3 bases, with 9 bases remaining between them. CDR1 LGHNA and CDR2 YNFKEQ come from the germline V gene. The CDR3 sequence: CASSPPEDYGYTF. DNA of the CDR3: TGTGCCAGCAGCCCCCCCGAGGACTATGGCTACACCTTC.

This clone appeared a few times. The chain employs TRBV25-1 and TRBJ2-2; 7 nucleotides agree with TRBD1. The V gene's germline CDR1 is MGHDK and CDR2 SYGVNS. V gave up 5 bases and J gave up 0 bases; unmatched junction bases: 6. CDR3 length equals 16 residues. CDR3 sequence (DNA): TGTGCCAGCAGTTTCCTCGGGACAGCGAACACCGGGGAGCTGTTTTTT. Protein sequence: CASSFLGTANTGELFF.

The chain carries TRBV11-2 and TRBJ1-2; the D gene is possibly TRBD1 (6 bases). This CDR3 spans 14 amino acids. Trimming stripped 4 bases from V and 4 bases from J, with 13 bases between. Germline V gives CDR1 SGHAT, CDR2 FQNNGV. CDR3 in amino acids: CASSSHQGFYGYTF. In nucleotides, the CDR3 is TGTGCCAGCAGCTCACATCAGGGGTTCTATGGCTACACCTTC.

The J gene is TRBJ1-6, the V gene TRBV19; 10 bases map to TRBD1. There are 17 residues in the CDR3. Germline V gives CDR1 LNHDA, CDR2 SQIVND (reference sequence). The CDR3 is CTLDRGYLGTYNSPLHF. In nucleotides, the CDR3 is TGTACCTTGGACAGGGGGTACCTTGGAACTTATAATTCACCCCTCCACTTT.